This T cell receptor beta chain was identified in a study of blood T cell repertoires in COVID-19. V lost 3 bases and J 3 bases, leaving 9 bases between the germline ends. The CDR3 is 13 residues long. In germline, CDR1 is LNHDA, CDR2 SQIVND (reference sequence). Authors' methods: The authors estimated nucleated cell counts from reference gene primer amplification. Libraries were prepared by immunoSEQ multiplex PCR; TCRdb keeps only in-frame clonotypes and omits some of them. V, J and clone size derive from that table, while D and trimming were established from the DNA sequence. The sample holds 29,000 or so clones; around 87% are singletons and the top ten take about a tenth.

The chain links TRBV19 to TRBJ2-7; maybe TRBD1 (5 bases). The receptor comes from a man aged 60-69 years with acute or convalescent COVID-19. What was sequenced was peripheral blood. CDR3 nucleotide sequence: TGTGCCAGTAGTATGGGGCAATACTACGAGCAGTACTTC. This codes for CASSMGQYYEQYF.